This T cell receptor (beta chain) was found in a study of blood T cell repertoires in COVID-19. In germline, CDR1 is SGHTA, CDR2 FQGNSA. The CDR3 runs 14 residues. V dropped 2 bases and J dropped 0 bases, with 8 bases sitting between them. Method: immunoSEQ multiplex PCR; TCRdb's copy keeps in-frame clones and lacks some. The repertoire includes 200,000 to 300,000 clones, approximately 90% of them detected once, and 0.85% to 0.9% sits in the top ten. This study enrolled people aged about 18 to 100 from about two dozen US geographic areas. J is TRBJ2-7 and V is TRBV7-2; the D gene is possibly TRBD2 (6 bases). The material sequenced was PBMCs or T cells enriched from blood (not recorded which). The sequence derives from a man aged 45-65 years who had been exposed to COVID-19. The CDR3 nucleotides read TGTGCCAGCAGCTTACGGCGGGGCTCCTACGAGCAGTACTTC. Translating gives CASSLRRGSYEQYF.